These 22 T cell receptor beta chains share one sample of origin, sequenced in a study of early T cells in non-severe SARS-CoV-2 infection. TCRdb re-called the 5' RACE reads through MiXCR, storing one row per CDR3 protein. The repertoire holds 50,000 to 65,000 distinct CDR3 sequences, with less than 9.5% as singletons. The specimen was whole blood. All receptors come from an adult who was a healthcare worker with PCR-confirmed SARS-CoV-2 infection or an uninfected control (not recorded which).

This clonotype has at least ten counts. CDR3 region: CASSRAGFAGVGEQFF. In nucleotides, the CDR3 is TGTGCCAGCAGCCGCGCCGGTTTCGCGGGAGTAGGGGAGCAGTTCTTC. The V and J genes are TRBV11-2 and TRBJ2-1; 7 bases are a match to TRBD2. After removal of 5 bases from V and 10 bases from J, the junction contained 17 bases not matched to a gene. The CDR3 is 16 residues long. The germline gives CDR1 SGHAT, CDR2 FQNNGV. Full variable domain (remainder filled in from reference TRBV11-2 and TRBJ2-1): EAGVAQSPRYKIIEKRQSVAFWCNPISGHATLYWYQQILGQGPKLLIQFQNNGVVDDSQLPKDRFSAERLKGVDSTLKIQPAKLEDSAVYLCASSRAGFAGVGEQFFGPGTRLTVL.

This chain uses TRBV7-3 with TRBJ2-1; 14 nucleotides match TRBD2. CDR1 and CDR2 from the germline V gene are SGHTA and FQGTGA. The V segment lost 4 bases and the J segment 5 bases; nucleotides outside the gene matches: 7. CDR3 length equals 17 residues. CDR3 sequence reads: CASSSGLAGGRDNEQFF. The CDR3, as DNA: TGTGCCAGCAGCTCTGGACTAGCGGGAGGACGTGACAATGAGCAGTTCTTC.

This clonotype has at least ten counts. The chain carries TRBV5-1 and TRBJ1-1; D unresolved. Germline-derived CDR1 and CDR2 are SGHRS and YFSETQ. V lost 5 bases to trimming and J lost 1 base, with 9 bases between them. This CDR3 has 13 amino acids. CDR3 nucleotide sequence: TGCGCCAGCAGTTTCGCGGGGAACACTGAAGCTTTCTTT. Translated: CASSFAGNTEAFF.

The V call is TRBV5-6, the J call TRBJ2-2, with TRBD2 matching 8 bases. The V and J ends lost 2 bases and 3 bases, in that order; junction bases with no gene match: 6. CDR3 length: 16 amino acids. Per germline, CDR1 SGHDT and CDR2 YYEEEE. CDR3 in DNA: TGTGCCAGCAGCTTTAGGACTAGCTTTTACACCGGGGAGCTGTTTTTT. Translating gives CASSFRTSFYTGELFF.

Details on this clonotype: A much larger clone is a single base away; this may be a read error. The rearrangement uses TRBV20-1 and TRBJ2-2; D gene uncertain. V shed 3 bases and J shed 3 bases, with 8 bases lying between them. Germline-derived CDR1 and CDR2 are DFQATT and SNEGSKA (reference sequence). The CDR3 has 13 residues. CDR3 coding DNA: TGCAGTGCTAGGCGTGGGGACACCGGGGAGCTGTTTTTT. Translated: CSARRGDTGELFF.

The sample holds a few counts of this clonotype. V is TRBV10-2 and J is TRBJ1-2, with D uncertain. V was pared by 5 bases and J by 2 bases, with 18 bases between. Germline V gives CDR1 WSHSY, CDR2 SAAADI. This CDR3 region has 16 residues. The CDR3: CASSLSTRAPNYGYTF. The CDR3 nucleotides are TGCGCCAGCAGTCTTAGTACTCGGGCTCCGAACTATGGCTACACCTTC.

This clonotype has only a few counts. CDR3 nucleotide sequence: TGTGCCAGCAGCCATCAGGTGATGGGGAATACCGGGGAGCTGTTTTTT. Its protein product is CASSHQVMGNTGELFF. J is TRBJ2-2 and V is TRBV28, with D unresolved. Deletions cut 6 bases from V and 5 bases from J, with 19 bases between. Germline CDR1 reads MDHEN; CDR2 reads SYDVKM. CDR3 size: 16 residues.

This clonotype came up many times. The chain links TRBV7-2 to TRBJ2-3, with 8 bases fitting TRBD2. The CDR3 is made up of 17 amino acids. V gave up 5 bases and J gave up 5 bases; unmatched junction bases: 15. Looked up from germline, CDR1 is SGHTA and CDR2 is FQGNSA. CDR3 sequence: CASSPTWAGGDGDTQYF. The DNA of the CDR3 is TGTGCCAGCAGCCCAACCTGGGCGGGGGGTGATGGAGATACGCAGTATTTT.

This clonotype was seen at least ten times. The chain recombines TRBV20-1 with TRBJ1-1, with D maybe TRBD1 (6 bases). The CDR3 runs to 13 residues. Germline V gene sequence: CDR1 DFQATT, CDR2 SNEGSKA (reference sequence). Trimming cost V 7 bases and J 8 bases, with 20 bases left between them. CDR3 bases: TGCAGTGGGAAGGATGGGACAACCTTCGAAGCTTTCTTT. It encodes CSGKDGTTFEAFF.

In its sample, this clonotype was seen many times. This chain links TRBV24-1 with TRBJ2-7; no clear D gene. Trimming left V 3 bases short and J 3 bases short, with 2 bases between. This CDR3 has 11 amino acids. CDR1 KGHDR and CDR2 SFDVKD come from the germline V gene. CDR3 amino acids: CATSDNYEQYF. As DNA, the CDR3 is TGTGCCACCAGTGATAACTACGAGCAGTACTTC.

Ten or more counts support this clonotype. The CDR3 DNA reads TGCGCCAGCAGTGTCCAGCGAAAGAACACCGGGGAGCTGTTTTTT. Amino acid sequence: CASSVQRKNTGELFF. The V gene is TRBV5-1, the J gene TRBJ2-2, with D hard to call. Germline CDR1 and CDR2: SGHRS and YFSETQ. Trimming left V 5 bases short and J 1 base short, with 12 bases between. CDR3 length equals 15 residues.

This clonotype has ten or more counts. The chain is built from TRBV20-1 and TRBJ1-1, with D uncertain. V was cut by 0 bases and J by 1 base, with 12 bases left in between. Germline V gene sequence: CDR1 DFQATT, CDR2 SNEGSKA (reference sequence). The CDR3 runs 15 residues. This CDR3 reads CSARDSRSGNTEAFF. CDR3 DNA sequence: TGCAGTGCTAGAGATTCACGATCAGGGAACACTGAAGCTTTCTTT.

This clonotype was observed at least ten times. The chain links TRBV2 to TRBJ1-5, with D maybe TRBD1 (5 bases). Germline V gene data show CDR1 as SNHLY and CDR2 as FYNNEI. The CDR3 consists of 16 residues. Trimming left V 1 base short and J 0 bases short, with 10 bases between. The CDR3 region is CASSEGGQTSNQPQHF. The DNA for the CDR3 is TGTGCCAGCAGTGAAGGGGGCCAGACTAGCAATCAGCCCCAGCATTTT.

Many counts were recorded for this clonotype. The V gene is TRBV29-1, the J gene TRBJ1-5; no reliable D call. Trimming shortened V by 4 bases and J by 1 base, and 11 bases separated the two germline ends. The length of the CDR3 is 14 residues. Germline values: CDR1 SQVTM, CDR2 ANQGSEA. The CDR3 DNA sequence: TGCAGCGTTGGGGAGCAGGCAAGCAATCAGCCCCAGCATTTT. It specifies CSVGEQASNQPQHF.

This clonotype was recorded at least ten times. This rearrangement joins TRBV4-3 to TRBJ2-2; D not resolved. From germline, CDR1 is LGHNA and CDR2 YSLEER. V gave up 1 base and J gave up 0 bases, with 6 bases separating them. CDR3 size: 15 residues. The chain's CDR3 is CASSQGRPNTGELFF. The CDR3 region has the DNA TGCGCCAGCAGCCAAGGGCGACCGAACACCGGGGAGCTGTTTTTT.

There are many counts of this clonotype. This rearrangement joins TRBV11-2 to TRBJ2-3; D is unclear. Trimming shortened V by 2 bases and J by 0 bases, and 9 bases separated the two germline ends. Germline V gene sequence: CDR1 SGHAT, CDR2 FQNNGV. The CDR3 consists of 15 residues. CDR3 nucleotides: TGTGCCAGCAGCTTATTAGGTGGGAGCACAGATACGCAGTATTTT. Its protein is CASSLLGGSTDTQYF. Looking up the rest from reference TRBV11-2 and TRBJ2-3 gives the full variable domain: EAGVAQSPRYKIIEKRQSVAFWCNPISGHATLYWYQQILGQGPKLLIQFQNNGVVDDSQLPKDRFSAERLKGVDSTLKIQPAKLEDSAVYLCASSLLGGSTDTQYFGPGTRLTVL.

This clonotype was seen a few times. The chain combines TRBV5-1 with TRBJ2-2, with 7 bases aligning to TRBD2. V was clipped by 4 bases and J by 8 bases; unmatched bases: 11. The CDR3 is 15 residues long. Germline values: CDR1 SGHRS, CDR2 YFSETQ. The CDR3 reads CASSPAGVNLGELFF. In nucleotides, the CDR3 is TGCGCCAGCAGCCCCGCGGGGGTCAATTTAGGGGAGCTGTTTTTT. The entire variable domain, with the rest obtained from reference TRBV5-1 and TRBJ2-2, is as follows: KAGVTQTPRYLIKTRGQQVTLSCSPISGHRSVSWYQQTPGQGLQFLFEYFSETQRNKGNFPGRFSGRQFSNSRSEMNVSTLELGDSALYLCASSPAGVNLGELFFGEGSRLTVL.

Many counts were recorded for this clonotype. The genes are TRBV18 and TRBJ2-4, with D possibly matching TRBD2 (6 bases). V gave up 2 bases and J gave up 3 bases, with 17 bases separating them. Germline V gene lookup returns CDR1 KGHSH and CDR2 LQKENI. The CDR3 length is 17 residues. CDR3 loop: CASSPGAGSGGKNIQYF. In DNA form, the CDR3 reads TGTGCCAGCTCACCAGGTGCGGGGTCAGGAGGCAAAAACATTCAGTACTTC.

There are many counts of this clonotype. CDR3 in amino acids: CASSLSGRSSYGYTF. The CDR3 nucleotides read TGTGCCAGCTCACTGTCAGGACGGAGCTCCTATGGCTACACCTTC. The genes are TRBV18 and TRBJ1-2; D gene ambiguous. CDR1 is KGHSH and CDR2 is LQKENI in the germline V gene. Trimming pared 4 bases from V and 4 bases from J, leaving 16 bases between. The CDR3 consists of 15 residues.

This clonotype was recorded at least ten times. The gene calls are TRBV7-3 and TRBJ2-3; D may be TRBD2 (5 bases). The CDR3 contains 15 residues. The V end was cut by 5 bases, the J end by 0 bases, with 12 bases between. The germline V gene has CDR1 SGHTA and CDR2 FQGTGA. The CDR3: CASSHGGESTDTQYF. CDR3 nucleotides: TGTGCCAGCAGCCACGGTGGGGAGAGCACAGATACGCAGTATTTT.

This clonotype appeared many times. This sequence joins TRBV2 and TRBJ2-6; TRBD1 matches 10 bases. The CDR3 is 16 amino acids. V gave up 6 bases and J gave up 0 bases; unmatched junction bases: 2. Per the germline V gene, CDR1 is SNHLY and CDR2 is FYNNEI. CDR3 coding DNA: TGTGCCAGCAGCCGGACAGGGGGCTCTGGGGCCAACGTCCTGACTTTC. Translated: CASSRTGGSGANVLTF. Full variable domain (rest looked up from reference TRBV2 and TRBJ2-6): EPEVTQTPSHQVTQMGQEVILRCVPISNHLYFYWYRQILGQKVEFLVSFYNNEISEKSEIFDDQFSVERPDGSNFTLKIRSTKLEDSAMYFCASSRTGGSGANVLTFGAGSRLTVL.

At least ten counts were recorded for this clonotype. The chain couples TRBV20-1 to TRBJ2-5, with D uncertain. The germline gives CDR1 DFQATT, CDR2 SNEGSKA (reference sequence). The CDR3 sequence is 14 residues long. Trimming shortened V by 3 bases and J by 4 bases, and 15 bases separated the two germline ends. CDR3 coding DNA: TGCAGTGCTAGGATTCATTCCGGCGGAGAGACCCAGTACTTC. Translated: CSARIHSGGETQYF.